The T cell receptor (beta chain) under discussion was sequenced for a study of cytomegalovirus exposure and HLA in healthy donors. Study-wide background: From roughly 180 million T cells, an earlier analysis saw 100 million to 140 million unique TCR beta sequences.

The V end lost 8 bases, the J end lost 4 bases, and 12 bases lay between the germline ends. This CDR3 has 12 residues. CDR1 and CDR2 (germline): MDHEN, SYDVKM. The PCR had 60 Vbeta and 13 Jbeta primers. Some clones are missing from TCRdb's copy, which holds only in-frame ones; the method was immunoSEQ multiplex PCR. This sample has approximately 150,000 clones; about 80% occur once, and the top ten carry almost 6.5%. This chain uses TRBV28 with TRBJ2-7, with D maybe TRBD1 (6 bases). The origin of this receptor is a man aged 35 to 55 in good health and CMV-seropositive. The sequenced sample was PBMCs. CDR3 sequence: CASGTHLYEQYF. In DNA, the CDR3 is TGTGCCAGCGGGACACACCTGTACGAGCAGTACTTC. Full variable domain (missing parts from reference TRBV28 and TRBJ2-7): DVKVTQSSRYLVKRTGEKVFLECVQDMDHENMFWYRQDPGLGLRLIYFSYDVKMKEKGDIPEGYSVSREKKERFSLILESASTNQTSMYLCASGTHLYEQYFGPGTRLTVT.